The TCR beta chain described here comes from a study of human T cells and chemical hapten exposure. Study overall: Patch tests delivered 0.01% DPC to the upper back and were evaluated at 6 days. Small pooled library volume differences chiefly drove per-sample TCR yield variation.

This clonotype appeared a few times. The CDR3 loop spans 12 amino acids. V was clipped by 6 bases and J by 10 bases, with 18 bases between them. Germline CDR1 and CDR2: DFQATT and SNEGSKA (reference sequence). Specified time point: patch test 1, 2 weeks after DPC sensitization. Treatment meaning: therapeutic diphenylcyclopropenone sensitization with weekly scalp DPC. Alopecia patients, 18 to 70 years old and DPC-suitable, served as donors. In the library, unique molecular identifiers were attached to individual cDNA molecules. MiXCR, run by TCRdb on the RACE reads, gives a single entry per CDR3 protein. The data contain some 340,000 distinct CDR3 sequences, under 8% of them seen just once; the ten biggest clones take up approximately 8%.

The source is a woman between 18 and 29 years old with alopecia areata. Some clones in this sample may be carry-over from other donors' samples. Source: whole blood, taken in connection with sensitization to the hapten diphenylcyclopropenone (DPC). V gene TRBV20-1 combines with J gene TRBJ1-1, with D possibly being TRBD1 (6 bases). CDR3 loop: CSAAGANRGAFF. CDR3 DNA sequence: TGCAGTGCAGCGGGGGCAAATCGGGGAGCTTTCTTT.